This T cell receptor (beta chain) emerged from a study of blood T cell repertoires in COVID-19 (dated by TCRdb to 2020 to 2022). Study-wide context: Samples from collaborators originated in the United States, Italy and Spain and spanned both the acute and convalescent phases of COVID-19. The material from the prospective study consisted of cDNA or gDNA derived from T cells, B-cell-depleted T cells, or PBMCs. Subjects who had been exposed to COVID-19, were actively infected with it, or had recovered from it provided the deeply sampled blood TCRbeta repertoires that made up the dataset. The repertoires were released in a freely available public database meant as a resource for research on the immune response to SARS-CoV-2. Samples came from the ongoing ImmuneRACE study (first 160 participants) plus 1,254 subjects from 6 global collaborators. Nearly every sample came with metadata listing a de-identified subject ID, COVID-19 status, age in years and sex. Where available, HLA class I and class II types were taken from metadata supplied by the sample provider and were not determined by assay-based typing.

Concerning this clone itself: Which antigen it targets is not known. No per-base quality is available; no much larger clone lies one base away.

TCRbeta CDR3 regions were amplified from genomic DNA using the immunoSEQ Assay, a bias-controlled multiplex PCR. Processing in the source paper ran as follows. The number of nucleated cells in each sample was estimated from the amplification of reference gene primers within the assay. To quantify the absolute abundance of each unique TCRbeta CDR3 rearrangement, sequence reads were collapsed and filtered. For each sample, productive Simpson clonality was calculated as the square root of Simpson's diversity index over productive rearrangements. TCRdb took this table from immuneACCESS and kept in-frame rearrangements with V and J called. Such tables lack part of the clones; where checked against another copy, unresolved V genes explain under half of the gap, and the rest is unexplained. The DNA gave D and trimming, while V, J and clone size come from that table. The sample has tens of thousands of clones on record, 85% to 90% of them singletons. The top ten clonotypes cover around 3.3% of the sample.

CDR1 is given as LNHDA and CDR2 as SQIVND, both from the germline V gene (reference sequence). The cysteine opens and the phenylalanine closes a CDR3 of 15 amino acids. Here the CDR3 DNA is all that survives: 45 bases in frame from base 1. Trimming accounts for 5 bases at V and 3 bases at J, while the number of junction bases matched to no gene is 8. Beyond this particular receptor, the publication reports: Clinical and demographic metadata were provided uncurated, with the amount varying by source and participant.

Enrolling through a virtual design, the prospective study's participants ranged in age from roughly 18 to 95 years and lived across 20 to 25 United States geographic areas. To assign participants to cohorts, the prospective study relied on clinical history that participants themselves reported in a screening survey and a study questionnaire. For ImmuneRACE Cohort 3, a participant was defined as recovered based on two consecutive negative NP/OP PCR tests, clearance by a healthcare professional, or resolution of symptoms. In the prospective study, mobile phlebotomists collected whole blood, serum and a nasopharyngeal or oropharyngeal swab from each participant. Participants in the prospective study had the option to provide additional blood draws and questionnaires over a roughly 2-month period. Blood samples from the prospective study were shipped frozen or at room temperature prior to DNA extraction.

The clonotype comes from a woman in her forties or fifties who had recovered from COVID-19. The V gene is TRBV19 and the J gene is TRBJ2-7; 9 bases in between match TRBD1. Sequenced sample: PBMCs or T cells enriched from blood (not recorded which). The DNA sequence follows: TGTGCCAGTAGTGCCGGACAGGGGTCGAACTACGAGCAGTACTTC. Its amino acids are CASSAGQGSNYEQYF.